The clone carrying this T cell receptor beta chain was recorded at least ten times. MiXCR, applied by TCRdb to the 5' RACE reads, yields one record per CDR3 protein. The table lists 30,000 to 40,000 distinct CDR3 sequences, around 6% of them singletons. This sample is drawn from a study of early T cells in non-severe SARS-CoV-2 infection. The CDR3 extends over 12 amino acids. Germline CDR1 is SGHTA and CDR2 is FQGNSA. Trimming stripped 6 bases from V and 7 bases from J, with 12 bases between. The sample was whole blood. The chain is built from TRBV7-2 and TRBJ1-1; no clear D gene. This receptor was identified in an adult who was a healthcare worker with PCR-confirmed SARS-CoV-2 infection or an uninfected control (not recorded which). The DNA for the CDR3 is TGTGCCAGCAGTTCCCATGGGGTTGAAGCTTTCTTT. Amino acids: CASSSHGVEAFF.